The 3 T cell receptor beta chains given below trace back to one sample, sequenced in a study of blood T cell repertoires in COVID-19. Here immunoSEQ multiplex PCR was the method, and the copy in TCRdb shows in-frame clones only, minus some. The sample holds 300,000 to 500,000 clones, 85% to 90% seen once. The sample comprised PBMCs or T cells enriched from blood (not recorded which). The receptor source for this set is a woman in her thirties with acute COVID-19.

Only a few counts were recorded for this clone. The chain uses TRBV7-8 and TRBJ1-2, with 8 bases aligning to TRBD1. J lost 6 bases, V lost 5 bases, and 8 bases had no gene match. CDR1 is SGHVS and CDR2 is FQNEAQ in the germline V gene. The CDR3 is 14 residues long. This CDR3 is CASSRGTGFHGYTF. For the CDR3, the DNA is TGTGCCAGCAGCCGAGGGACAGGATTCCATGGCTACACCTTC.

This clone was seen once. The chain is built from TRBV11-1 and TRBJ1-2, with 9 positions matching TRBD1. The CDR3 covers 14 residues. J lost 4 bases, V lost 4 bases, and 4 bases had no gene match. Germline values: CDR1 SGHAT, CDR2 FQDESV (reference sequence). The CDR3 sequence: CASSWGQGGYGYTF. CDR3 sequence (DNA): TGTGCCAGCAGCTGGGGACAGGGCGGCTATGGCTACACCTTC.

This chain connects TRBV27 to TRBJ1-5; D is ambiguous. CDR1 is MNHEY, CDR2 SMNVEV, per germline (reference sequence). The CDR3 totals 14 residues. V was clipped by 6 bases and J by 1 base, with 10 bases between them. The CDR3: CASSPIVSNQPQHF. The CDR3 nucleotides are TGTGCCAGCAGCCCCATAGTAAGCAATCAGCCCCAGCATTTT.